The 19 T cell receptor beta chains below all came from one sample that was sequenced in a study of T cell changes during pregnancy in multiple sclerosis. Assay used: immunoSEQ multiplex PCR; TCRdb lists only in-frame clones, some missing. The sample has 85,000 to 130,000 clones, approximately 90% seen once. The source material was peripheral blood, sampled after pregnancy. These receptors were taken from a female donor with multiple sclerosis, enrolled in a pregnancy study.

The genes are TRBV19 and TRBJ1-2; TRBD1 is a possible D gene (6 bases). CDR1 LNHDA and CDR2 SQIVND come from the germline V gene (reference sequence). V was clipped by 6 bases and J by 4 bases, with 18 bases between them. The length of the CDR3 is 15 residues. The chain's CDR3 is CASSLGGQDLYGYTF. The CDR3 DNA follows: TGTGCCAGTAGCCTGGGGGGGCAGGATCTCTATGGCTACACCTTC. Full variable domain (outside the CDR3, taken from reference TRBV19 and TRBJ1-2): DGGITQSPKYLFRKEGQNVTLSCEQNLNHDAMYWYRQDPGQGLRLIYYSQIVNDFQKGDIAEGYSVSREKKESFPLTVTSAQKNPTAFYLCASSLGGQDLYGYTFGSGTRLTVV.

This clone has more than one count but fewer than ten. CDR3: CASSLGWGDIQYF. CDR3 bases: TGTGCCAGCAGCTTGGGATGGGGGGACATTCAGTACTTC. The chain has TRBV5-5 and TRBJ2-4, with a weak D call TRBD2 (6 bases). The CDR3 is 13 residues long. V was clipped by 0 bases and J by 8 bases, with 9 bases between them. Germline CDR1 is SGHKS and CDR2 is YYEKEE (reference sequence).

The chain carries TRBV18 and TRBJ1-2, with a weak D call TRBD1 (6 bases). Trimming took 3 bases from V and 4 from J, leaving 9 bases between them. The CDR3 is made up of 13 amino acids. Germline V gene data show CDR1 as KGHSH and CDR2 as LQKENI. CDR3 in amino acids: CASSPGQFYGYTF. The CDR3 bases are TGTGCCAGCTCACCCGGACAGTTCTATGGCTACACCTTC.

V and J are TRBV5-4 and TRBJ1-1; no reliable D call. Germline loops: CDR1 SGHNT, CDR2 YYREEE (reference sequence). This CDR3 contains 14 residues. V dropped 3 bases and J dropped 1 base, with 10 bases sitting between them. CDR3: CASSSKTANTEAFF. The CDR3 DNA follows: TGTGCCAGCAGCTCTAAAACAGCGAACACTGAAGCTTTCTTT.

This sequence joins TRBV5-4 and TRBJ2-5; 8 bases match TRBD2. The length of the CDR3 is 13 residues. CDR1 and CDR2 (germline): SGHNT, YYREEE (reference sequence). V was pared by 4 bases and J by 5 bases, with 4 bases of the junction left unmatched. In DNA form, the CDR3 reads TGTGCCAGCAGCCCCCGGGGGGGGGAGACCCAGTACTTC. Protein product: CASSPRGGETQYF. Supplemented by reference TRBV5-4 and TRBJ2-5, the full variable domain reads ETGVTQSPTHLIKTRGQQVTLRCSSQSGHNTVSWYQQALGQGPQFIFQYYREEENGRGNFPPRFSGLQFPNYSSELNVNALELDDSALYLCASSPRGGETQYFGPGTRLLVL.

J is TRBJ1-2 and V is TRBV28, with D hard to call. This CDR3 contains 13 residues. Germline values: CDR1 MDHEN, CDR2 SYDVKM. V lost 3 bases and J lost 5, with 10 bases in between. The CDR3: CASSLGRRYGYTF. The CDR3 DNA sequence: TGTGCCAGCAGTTTGGGGAGGAGATATGGCTACACCTTC.

This rearrangement joins TRBV7-9 to TRBJ1-4; 10 bases fit TRBD1. The length of the CDR3 is 18 residues. In germline, CDR1 is SEHNR, CDR2 FQNEAQ (reference sequence). The J segment lost 0 bases and the V segment lost 3 bases, leaving 7 bases of the junction unmatched. CDR3 sequence (DNA): TGTGCCAGCAGCTTCGGAGACAGGGGGCCCTCAACTAATGAAAAACTGTTTTTT. Protein product: CASSFGDRGPSTNEKLFF.

In this sample, this clone turned up once. The CDR3 DNA is TGCGCCAGCAGCCAAGATCAGCGGGGGGCTGGAAACACCATATATTTT. Amino acid sequence: CASSQDQRGAGNTIYF. V and J are TRBV4-1 and TRBJ1-3, with D maybe TRBD1 (5 bases). The V end lost 0 bases, the J end lost 2 bases, and 11 bases lay between the germline ends. CDR1 and CDR2 (germline): MGHRA, YSYEKL. CDR3 length equals 16 residues.

V gene TRBV5-1 combines with J gene TRBJ2-1, with a tentative D call TRBD2 (6 bases). Germline lookup yields CDR1 SGHRS and CDR2 YFSETQ. The CDR3 has 13 amino acids. Trimming took 4 bases from V and 5 from J, leaving 10 bases between them. CDR3 sequence reads: CASSRGAHNEQFF. The CDR3 region has the DNA TGCGCCAGCAGCCGCGGGGCACACAATGAGCAGTTCTTC.

The chain recombines TRBV28 with TRBJ1-1; D ambiguous. Germline lookup yields CDR1 MDHEN and CDR2 SYDVKM. The V end was cut by 2 bases, the J end by 1 base, with 8 bases between. The CDR3 has 14 residues. CDR3 sequence: CASSLADWNTEAFF. CDR3 nucleotides: TGTGCCAGCAGTTTAGCAGATTGGAACACTGAAGCTTTCTTT.

The chain has TRBV5-4 and TRBJ2-3; TRBD2 matches at 10 bases. The CDR3 is 15 residues long. The germline V gene encodes CDR1 SGHNT and CDR2 YYREEE (reference sequence). V lost 1 base and J lost 4; bases outside the gene matches: 3. In DNA, the CDR3 is TGTGCCAGCAGCTTGACTAGCGGGGCATCAGATACGCAGTATTTT. Its translation is CASSLTSGASDTQYF.

CDR3 DNA: TGTGCCAGCTCATCGGGTTCAGCTAATGAAAAACTGTTTTTT. Protein sequence: CASSSGSANEKLFF. The J gene is TRBJ1-4, the V gene TRBV18, with D uncertain. Trimming pared 5 bases from V and 3 bases from J, leaving 10 bases between. The CDR3 spans 14 residues. From germline, CDR1 is KGHSH and CDR2 LQKENI.

The chain employs TRBV21-1 and TRBJ2-7; the table's D call, TRBD1, was not checked against the DNA. TRBV21-1 is classified as a pseudogene. The CDR3 totals 15 residues. The CDR3 is CASSKLGPRGYEQYF. The CDR3 DNA reads as TGTGCCAGCAGCAAATTAGGGCCAAGGGGTTACGAGCAGTACTTC.

The chain joins TRBV20-1 to TRBJ2-4, with D unclear. The CDR3 is made up of 11 amino acids. V lost 2 bases to trimming and J lost 8 bases, with 7 bases between them. CDR1 and CDR2 from the germline V gene are DFQATT and SNEGSKA (reference sequence). The CDR3 is CSARHGDIQYF. In DNA form, the CDR3 reads TGCAGTGCTAGACACGGAGACATTCAGTACTTC.

V usage is TRBV25-1 and J usage is TRBJ1-4; D is undetermined. This CDR3 contains 16 residues. The V end lost 1 base, the J end lost 5 bases, and 14 bases lay between the germline ends. Germline V gene sequence: CDR1 MGHDK, CDR2 SYGVNS. CDR3 in amino acids: CASSESVPGSNEKLFF. Here the CDR3 DNA reads TGTGCCAGCAGTGAATCCGTTCCGGGATCGAATGAAAAACTGTTTTTT.

This clone showed up just once. This chain joins TRBV7-8 and TRBJ1-1, with a tentative D call TRBD1 (5 bases). Per the germline V gene, CDR1 is SGHVS and CDR2 is FQNEAQ. The V and J ends lost 5 bases and 0 bases respectively, with 10 bases between them. The CDR3 covers 14 residues. CDR3 nucleotide sequence: TGTGCCAGCAGCCCCCCGGGGGTGAACACTGAAGCTTTCTTT. This encodes CASSPPGVNTEAFF.

The chain employs TRBV14 and TRBJ1-2; D not resolved. The CDR3 is 14 residues long. From germline, CDR1 is SGHDN and CDR2 FVKESK. Trimming removed 0 bases at V and 8 bases at J, with 13 bases between. The CDR3 loop is CASSQDPEPRGYTF. CDR3 bases: TGTGCCAGCAGCCAAGATCCTGAGCCGCGGGGCTACACCTTC.

V and J are TRBV28 and TRBJ1-2; D possibly corresponds to TRBD1 (5 bases). Germline lookup yields CDR1 MDHEN and CDR2 SYDVKM. V lost 2 bases and J lost 4, with 14 bases in between. CDR3 length equals 15 residues. DNA for the CDR3: TGTGCCAGCAGTTTAAATAGCCAGGGTATCTATGGCTACACCTTC. This gives the protein CASSLNSQGIYGYTF.

V usage is TRBV27 and J usage is TRBJ1-5; tentative D call: TRBD1 (5 bases). Germline assignment: CDR1 MNHEY and CDR2 SMNVEV (reference sequence). The CDR3 is made up of 13 amino acids. V dropped 3 bases and J dropped 4 bases, with 7 bases sitting between them. DNA for the CDR3: TGTGCCAGCAGTTTCGGGGGAAATCAGCCCCAGCATTTT. Translation: CASSFGGNQPQHF.